This is a list of T cell receptor beta chains from one sample in a study of cytomegalovirus exposure and HLA in healthy donors. The protocol was immunoSEQ multiplex PCR, while the TCRdb copy is restricted to in-frame clones and leaves out a portion. The sample lists about 100,000 clones, 80% to 85% occurring once. Material: PBMCs. These receptors were collected from a woman in her 70s in good health and CMV-seropositive. The CDR3 runs from the conserved cysteine through the conserved F or W. The D gene is left open where the match is weak.

TRBD1 | TRBV5-8 | CASSSPKTGYTEAFF
TRBD2 | TRBV19 | CASSLGLAGVSEQFF
TRBD1 | TRBV7-2 | CASSRQGPLYGYTF
. | TRBV28 | CASTSLRTGANVLTF
. | TRBV25-1 | CASSAGGKGSTDTQYF
. | TRBV29-1 | CSVRGSYGYTF
TRBD2 | TRBV7-8 | CASTHRGVAGGNSLYEQYF
TRBD1 | TRBV9 | CASRGTGGVTEAFF
TRBD1 | TRBV25-1 | CASSDRTGGENTEAFF
. | TRBV7-9 | CSSSQTDAEQFF
. | TRBV9 | CASSGGGVGGYTF
. | TRBV11-3 | CASSFQGVSYNEQFF
. | TRBV5-3 | CAPLSLFF
TRBD1 | TRBV25-1 | CASSPTGTGIGGYTF
TRBD1 | TRBV5-1 | CASSPGTARGYTF
. | TRBV19 | CASSILGDTSNYGYTF
TRBD1 | TRBV11-3 | CASSLPGQGATTEQFF
. | TRBV4-3 | CASSQLAQNTGELFF
. | TRBV7-2 | CASTQGETQYF
TRBD2 | TRBV28 | CASSPGGSSTQYF
TRBD1 | TRBV7-9 | CASLKPGGVQETQYF
. | TRBV6-5 | CASSPGTGGYGYTF
TRBD2 | TRBV10-3 | CAISPSGTFYEQYF